Each of the 19 T cell receptor beta chains below was sequenced from the same sample in a study of blood T cells in healthy people across ages. Using a J-beta primer mix together with a sample-barcoded 5' primer, a second PCR was run for about 7 to 12 cycles. TCRdb reprocessed the 5' RACE reads via MiXCR and lists one record per CDR3 protein. Among 710,000 or so distinct CDR3 sequences listed, about 30% were seen once. The material sequenced was blood. Receptor source: a woman aged 80 or over in good health.

A word on this clonotype: A much bigger clone sits one base away, suggesting this may be a read error. The CDR3, as DNA: TGTGCCAGCAGCTTACAGATCGCTACCTACGAGCAGTTCTTC. It codes for CASSLQIATYEQFF. The chain combines TRBV12-3 or TRBV12-4 with TRBJ2-1; D is ambiguous. Trimming pared 6 bases from V and 10 bases from J, leaving 19 bases between. CDR3 length: 14 residues.

This sequence joins TRBV30 and TRBJ2-3, with D tentatively TRBD2 (7 bases). Deletions cut 4 bases from V and 4 bases from J, with 15 bases between. The CDR3 length is 14 residues. From germline, CDR1 is GTSNPN and CDR2 SVGIG (reference sequence). DNA of the CDR3: TGTGCCTGGAAGGGGGGGCGCAGGGCAGATACGCAGTATTTT. This translates into CAWKGGRRADTQYF.

This clonotype was seen once. This may be a read error: a much more frequent sequence differs by one nucleotide. The V call is TRBV4-3, the J call TRBJ1-5; D not certain. The V gene's germline CDR1 is LGHNA and CDR2 YSLEER. The CDR3 consists of 13 residues. V was trimmed by 0 bases and J by 5 bases, leaving 5 bases between them. CDR3 DNA: TGCGCCAGCAGCCAAGAGGCGGATCAGCCCCAGCATTTT. Translating it yields CASSQEADQPQHF.

This clonotype was recorded many times. The chain couples TRBV3-1 to TRBJ2-7, with no clear D. V lost 0 bases and J 1 base, leaving 4 bases between the germline ends. The CDR3 length is 13 residues. Looked up from germline, CDR1 is LGHDT and CDR2 is YNNKEL (reference sequence). This chain's CDR3 is CASSQDHSYEQYF. The CDR3 DNA sequence: TGTGCCAGCAGCCAAGATCATTCCTACGAGCAGTACTTC.

This clonotype is a singleton in its sample. The CDR3: CAWTAGYNYGYTF. Here the CDR3 DNA reads TGTGCCTGGACGGCAGGGTACAACTATGGCTACACCTTC. V and J are TRBV30 and TRBJ1-2, with a tentative D call TRBD1 (5 bases). Trimming removed 4 bases at V and 2 bases at J, with 11 bases between. The germline V gene has CDR1 GTSNPN and CDR2 SVGIG (reference sequence). This CDR3 is 13 amino acids long.

Turning to this clonotype: A read error is possible here, since a much larger clone lies one base away. The V call is TRBV7-8, the J call TRBJ1-2, with D possibly being TRBD1 (6 bases). The germline gives CDR1 SGHVS, CDR2 FQNEAQ. The CDR3 loop spans 15 amino acids. The CDR3, as DNA: TGTGTCAGCAGCACCCCTGGCAGGGGCTACTATGGCTACACCTTC. It is translated as CVSSTPGRGYYGYTF.

This rearrangement joins TRBV5-1 to TRBJ1-4, with TRBD1 matching 8 bases. CDR3 length: 15 residues. The junction had 5 bases not matched to a gene; V was cut back by 4 bases and J by 3 bases. Germline CDR1 reads SGHRS; CDR2 reads YFSETQ. Written as DNA, the CDR3 is TGCGCCAGCAGCGAGCAGGGGGCGTCTAATGAAAAACTGTTTTTT. Encoded protein: CASSEQGASNEKLFF.

The CDR3 DNA reads as TGCAGTGCAACGACTGGAAGCTCCTACAATGAGCAGTTCTTC. This codes for CSATTGSSYNEQFF. This chain connects TRBV20-1 to TRBJ2-1; D not resolved. The V end was cut by 6 bases, the J end by 0 bases, with 12 bases between. The germline V gene encodes CDR1 DFQATT and CDR2 SNEGSKA (reference sequence). There are 14 residues in the CDR3.

This clonotype was observed at least ten times. The chain is built from TRBV18 and TRBJ1-2, with a possible D match to TRBD1 (5 bases). V shed 1 base and J shed 2 bases, with 11 bases lying between them. This CDR3 has 15 residues. The germline CDR1 and CDR2 sequences are KGHSH and LQKENI. CDR3 amino acids: CASSPRGDPNYGYTF. CDR3 nucleotide sequence: TGTGCCAGCTCACCACGGGGGGACCCCAACTATGGCTACACCTTC.

This clonotype occurred once. The V call is TRBV4-1, the J call TRBJ2-7; 14 nucleotides match TRBD2. V lost 4 bases and J lost 2; bases outside the gene matches: 13. The CDR3 spans 19 residues. Germline V lookup: CDR1 MGHRA, CDR2 YSYEKL. The CDR3 region has the DNA TGCGCCAGCAGCCCACTAGGACTAGCGGGAGGTGATAGGACCTACGAGCAGTACTTC. This encodes CASSPLGLAGGDRTYEQYF.

This clonotype was recorded many times. The chain links TRBV6-2 or TRBV6-3 to TRBJ2-1; D is undetermined. V lost 6 bases and J lost 7, with 7 bases in between. Per germline, CDR1 MNHEY and CDR2 SVGEGT. The CDR3 contains 11 residues. Here the CDR3 reads CASSRRNEQFF. CDR3 in DNA: TGTGCCAGCAGCCGTAGGAATGAGCAGTTCTTC.

In the case of this clonotype: This likely comes from a read error, as the CDR3 has no conserved phenylalanine or tryptophan at its end. The chain recombines TRBV5-1 with TRBJ2-4, with D unresolved. With 4 bases removed from V and 2 bases from J, the gap between germline ends came to 13 bases. Germline V gene lookup returns CDR1 SGHRS and CDR2 YFSETQ. The CDR3 is 15 residues long. The CDR3 nucleotides are TGCGCCAGCAGCCCAGAGCCCCCTTCCAAAAACATTCAGTACTTA. Amino acids: CASSPEPPSKNIQYL.

As for this clonotype: A much larger clone sits a single nucleotide away, making a read error possible. The CDR3: CAGSPGTGYYNEQFF. Here the CDR3 DNA reads TGTGCCGGCAGCCCCGGGACAGGGTACTACAATGAGCAGTTCTTC. The gene calls are TRBV12-3 or TRBV12-4 and TRBJ2-1; 9 bases are shared with TRBD1. This CDR3 spans 15 amino acids.

For this clonotype: A much larger clone is a single base away; this may be a read error. This chain connects TRBV7-2 to TRBJ1-5; no reliable D call. This CDR3 region has 14 residues. CDR1 and CDR2 from the germline V gene are SGHTA and FQGNSA. CDR3 coding DNA: TGTGTCAGCAGCCACCCTGGAATCGATCAGCCCCAGCATTTT. It specifies CVSSHPGIDQPQHF.

The rearrangement joins TRBV5-6 to TRBJ2-2; unclear D gene. V lost 4 bases to trimming and J lost 1 base, with 11 bases between them. The germline gives CDR1 SGHDT, CDR2 YYEEEE. The CDR3 is made up of 15 amino acids. CDR3 protein: CASSHLPGNTGELFF. As DNA, the CDR3 is TGTGCCAGCAGCCACCTCCCAGGGAACACCGGGGAGCTGTTTTTT.

The J gene is TRBJ2-5, the V gene TRBV5-1; a weak D match, TRBD1 (5 bases). Judging by the DNA end, TRBJ2-7 fits better; the J call may be wrong. Germline-derived CDR1 and CDR2 are SGHRS and YFSETQ. CDR3 length: 13 residues. This CDR3 reads CASSSYQGYEQYF. CDR3 in DNA: TGCGCCAGCAGCTCTTACCAGGGATACGAGCAGTACTTC.

This clonotype was counted many times. The chain uses TRBV10-3 and TRBJ2-5; TRBD1 agrees at 7 bases. The CDR3 is made up of 16 amino acids. The trim removed 8 bases at V and 1 base at J, leaving 13 bases unmatched. The germline CDR1 and CDR2 sequences are ENHRY and SYGVKD. The CDR3 DNA sequence: TGTGCCATCCGACAGGGTAGCGATTACGGCCAAGAGACCCAGTACTTC. It is translated as CAIRQGSDYGQETQYF.

This clonotype appeared many times. This chain connects TRBV14 to TRBJ2-1, with D tentatively TRBD1 or TRBD2 (6 bases each). The CDR3 has 16 amino acids. Trimming cost V 4 bases and J 4 bases, with 17 bases left between them. Germline CDR1 is SGHDN and CDR2 is FVKESK. The CDR3 coding sequence is TGTGCCAGCAGCCGTTGGACGGGGGCGGGGTACAATGAGCAGTTCTTC. It codes for CASSRWTGAGYNEQFF.

CDR3 nucleotides: TGTGCCAGCAGCGCGGGACAGGGCTCTGGAAACACCATATATTTT. Protein sequence: CASSAGQGSGNTIYF. The gene calls are TRBV9 and TRBJ1-3; 9 nucleotides agree with TRBD1. Germline V gives CDR1 SGDLS, CDR2 YYNGEE. This CDR3 is 15 amino acids long. V shed 3 bases and J 0 bases; nucleotides not matched to a gene: 1.